The 21 T cell receptor beta chains reported below all come from one sample, sequenced in a study of regulatory T cells in long-lasting Graves disease. Arm-PCR of CDR3 regions and iRepertoire HTBI primers were used to build TCR beta libraries. TCRdb reanalysed the multiplex PCR reads using MiXCR and keeps one entry per CDR3 protein. The data show about 660,000 distinct CDR3 sequences, around 30% seen once. Documented time point: persistent/refractory GD, antithyroid drugs over 5 years with positive TRAb. With RNA extracted from PBMCs as input, the TCR library was made. The sample in question was peripheral blood mononuclear cells (PBMCs), obtained when the disease was refractory, from a patient treated with antithyroid drugs. These receptors originate from a female donor with Graves disease.

This chain joins TRBV29-1 and TRBJ1-5; 7 bases line up with TRBD1. J lost 3 bases, V lost 2 bases, and 7 bases had no gene match. The CDR3 covers 15 residues. Germline V CDR1 and CDR2: SQVTM, ANQGSEA. This CDR3 reads CSVERRTGLNQPQHF. CDR3 DNA: TGCAGCGTTGAACGGCGGACAGGCCTCAATCAGCCCCAGCATTTT.

This clonotype has only a few counts. The CDR3 is CSARDLGRGGETQYF. The CDR3, as DNA: TGCAGTGCTAGAGATTTAGGCAGGGGTGGGGAGACCCAGTACTTC. The chain employs TRBV20-1 and TRBJ2-5; maybe TRBD1 (6 bases). This CDR3 has 15 residues. Germline CDR1 DFQATT, CDR2 SNEGSKA (reference sequence). The V end lost 0 bases, the J end lost 5 bases, and 16 bases lay between the germline ends.

The rearrangement uses TRBV10-3 and TRBJ1-1, with 9 bases identical to TRBD1. V shed 5 bases and J 8 bases; nucleotides not matched to a gene: 3. CDR1 and CDR2 (germline): ENHRY, SYGVKD. The CDR3 is 12 amino acids. Here the CDR3 reads CAISPGTGEAFF. CDR3 DNA: TGTGCCATCAGTCCCGGGACAGGGGAAGCTTTCTTT.

This clonotype was observed a few times. The chain couples TRBV7-3 to TRBJ2-6; D gene uncertain. The CDR3 length is 15 residues. Per the germline V gene, CDR1 is SGHTA and CDR2 is FQGTGA. V lost 4 bases to trimming and J lost 2 bases, with 9 bases between them. CDR3 region: CASSSGPAGANVLTF. CDR3 nucleotide sequence: TGTGCCAGCAGCTCCGGCCCTGCTGGGGCCAACGTCCTGACTTTC.

This clonotype was counted a single time. This chain links TRBV13 with TRBJ1-2, with 10 positions matching TRBD1. CDR3 length: 19 residues. Germline loops: CDR1 PRHDT, CDR2 FYEKMQ (reference sequence). Germline trimming cut 2 bases from V and 6 bases from J; bases unmatched to any gene: 18. The CDR3 region is CASSLLGAGAGQGRHGYTF. The CDR3 DNA sequence: TGTGCCAGCAGCTTATTAGGGGCCGGGGCGGGACAGGGGCGTCATGGCTACACCTTC.

This clonotype was counted only a few times. The chain carries TRBV11-2 and TRBJ1-1, with D perhaps TRBD1 (6 bases). Germline assignment: CDR1 SGHAT and CDR2 FQNNGV. The CDR3 has 15 amino acids. Trimming pared 2 bases from V and 4 bases from J, leaving 14 bases between. CDR3 coding DNA: TGTGCCAGCAGCTTAAGTCGGGGGCTGGGCACTGAAGCTTTCTTT. Translated: CASSLSRGLGTEAFF.

The chain employs TRBV11-2 and TRBJ2-6; 7 bases match TRBD1. Unmatched junction bases numbered 4, after V lost 1 base and J lost 4 bases. This CDR3 comprises 16 residues. The germline CDR1 and CDR2 sequences are SGHAT and FQNNGV. For the CDR3, the DNA is TGTGCCAGCAGCTTAGTAGGGGGCACCGGGGCCAACGTCCTGACTTTC. Translated, it gives CASSLVGGTGANVLTF.

This rearrangement joins TRBV7-9 to TRBJ2-7, with 9 positions matching TRBD2. V dropped 5 bases and J dropped 5; count of bases not matched to a gene: 16. The germline CDR1 and CDR2 sequences are SEHNR and FQNEAQ (reference sequence). CDR3 length: 17 residues. The CDR3 spells CASSELDSSGSGDEQYF. The DNA for the CDR3 is TGTGCCAGCAGCGAGCTGGACAGTAGCGGGAGCGGCGACGAGCAGTACTTC.

The chain has TRBV28 and TRBJ1-1; D is undetermined. The CDR3 contains 12 residues. V was shortened by 7 bases and J by 11 bases, with 17 bases between the two germline ends. Germline V CDR1 and CDR2: MDHEN, SYDVKM. CDR3 DNA sequence: TGTGCCAGCAACATGTCCCGTCGCGCGGCTTTCTTT. Residues: CASNMSRRAAFF.

This clonotype was detected a few times. This sequence joins TRBV6-2 or TRBV6-3 and TRBJ2-1; D possibly corresponds to TRBD2 (6 bases). The CDR3 consists of 13 residues. The germline V gene encodes CDR1 MNHEY and CDR2 SVGEGT. The V and J ends lost 8 bases and 6 bases respectively, with 14 bases between them. CDR3 residues: CASLGTGVNEQFF. CDR3 bases: TGTGCCAGCCTCGGGACGGGGGTCAATGAGCAGTTCTTC.

The chain carries TRBV29-1 and TRBJ1-1, with no clear D. Per the germline V gene, CDR1 is SQVTM and CDR2 is ANQGSEA. Trimming took off 4 bases at V and 4 bases at J, with 13 bases between the two ends. This CDR3 has 13 amino acids. The CDR3 bases are TGCAGCGTTGCGGTGGGTTGGGGCACTGAAGCTTTCTTT. Its translation: CSVAVGWGTEAFF.

The rearrangement links TRBV12-3 or TRBV12-4 to TRBJ1-5; D ambiguous. This CDR3 region has 15 residues. V lost 6 bases, J lost 7 bases, and 19 bases lay in between. The CDR3 nucleotides read TGTGCCAGCAGCCCAGATACGCTGGTACGACAGCCCCAGCATTTT. Its translation: CASSPDTLVRQPQHF.

This clonotype was recorded a few times. This sequence joins TRBV6-2 or TRBV6-3 and TRBJ1-2; 9 positions agree with TRBD1. There are 13 residues in the CDR3. The germline V gene encodes CDR1 MNHEY and CDR2 SVGEGT. After removal of 4 bases from V and 8 bases from J, the junction contained 5 bases not matched to a gene. CDR3 coding DNA: TGTGCCAGCAGTTCCGACAGGGGGAAGGGCTACACCTTC. This codes for CASSSDRGKGYTF.

Turning to this clonotype: This may be a read error, as it is one base from a much larger clone. The chain links TRBV6-1 to TRBJ2-2; 7 bases agree with TRBD1. CDR1 and CDR2 (germline): MNHNS, SASEGT. CDR3 length equals 14 residues. J gave up 3 bases and V 6 bases, and 4 bases lay outside the gene matches. CDR3 DNA sequence: TGTGCCAGCAGCCCACAGGGGTACACCGGGGAGCTGTTTTTT. Residues: CASSPQGYTGELFF.

CDR3 DNA: TGCAGTGCTAGAGATACCCCCGAGCAGTACTTC. This encodes CSARDTPEQYF. The V gene is TRBV20-1, the J gene TRBJ2-7, with D uncertain. This CDR3 spans 11 amino acids. Looked up from germline, CDR1 is DFQATT and CDR2 is SNEGSKA (reference sequence). V lost 0 bases to trimming and J lost 6 bases, with 6 bases between them.

This chain uses TRBV29-1 with TRBJ1-2; the D is unclear. The CDR3 extends over 13 amino acids. V lost 7 bases and J lost 5, with 17 bases in between. Looked up from germline, CDR1 is SQVTM and CDR2 is ANQGSEA. CDR3 DNA sequence: TGCAGCGCCAGCAACCTCGGAGGATATGGCTACACCTTC. This sequence encodes CSASNLGGYGYTF.

This clonotype was detected a few times. The chain carries TRBV3-1 and TRBJ1-3; D is unclear. V was cut by 3 bases and J by 2 bases, with 8 bases left in between. This CDR3 contains 14 residues. In germline, CDR1 is LGHDT, CDR2 YNNKEL (reference sequence). CDR3 nucleotides: TGTGCCAGCAGCCACCTAGGGACTGGAAACACCATATATTTT. Amino acids: CASSHLGTGNTIYF.

The table lists this clonotype with a few counts. The chain joins TRBV19 to TRBJ1-1; tentative D call: TRBD1 (5 bases). V shed 3 bases and J shed 4 bases, with 12 bases lying between them. The CDR3 extends over 14 amino acids. Germline V gene sequence: CDR1 LNHDA, CDR2 SQIVND (reference sequence). CDR3 nucleotide sequence: TGTGCCAGTAGTATTCGACAGTGGGGCACTGAAGCTTTCTTT. It yields the protein CASSIRQWGTEAFF. Using reference TRBV19 and TRBJ1-1 for the parts outside the CDR3, the full variable domain is DGGITQSPKYLFRKEGQNVTLSCEQNLNHDAMYWYRQDPGQGLRLIYYSQIVNDFQKGDIAEGYSVSREKKESFPLTVTSAQKNPTAFYLCASSIRQWGTEAFFGQGTRLTVV.

This chain connects TRBV6-1 to TRBJ1-2; tentatively, D is TRBD1 (6 bases). V gave up 2 bases and J gave up 4 bases, with 8 bases separating them. The CDR3 is 13 amino acids. CDR1 is MNHNS, CDR2 SASEGT, per germline. The CDR3 coding sequence is TGTGCCAGCAGTGAAAGACAGGCCTATGGCTACACCTTC. Residues: CASSERQAYGYTF.

This chain uses TRBV5-4 with TRBJ2-7, with 7 bases lining up with TRBD1. This CDR3 region has 14 residues. CDR1 and CDR2 (germline): SGHNT, YYREEE (reference sequence). V gave up 0 bases and J gave up 4 bases; unmatched junction bases: 4. CDR3 sequence (DNA): TGTGCCAGCAGCTTGGCGGGACAGAAATACGAGCAGTACTTC. Protein: CASSLAGQKYEQYF.

In this sample, this clonotype turned up a few times. The gene calls are TRBV6-1 and TRBJ2-5; 7 bases map to TRBD1. Germline-derived CDR1 and CDR2 are MNHNS and SASEGT. J lost 4 bases, V lost 5 bases, and 7 bases had no gene match. The CDR3 length is 14 residues. CDR3 in amino acids: CASSTYRGGETQYF. The CDR3 coding sequence is TGTGCCAGCAGTACCTACAGGGGCGGAGAGACCCAGTACTTC.